These 32 T cell receptor beta chains originate from one sample sequenced in a study of shared clonotypes between healthy human individuals. Sequencing used immunoSEQ multiplex PCR; TCRdb keeps in-frame clones, though not all of them. The sample yields approximately 110,000 clones, approximately 65% seen once. The sequencing sample was made of memory CD8+ T cells sorted from blood. Subset specified: CD45RO+ cells pooled with CCR7-negative TemRA cells. The receptors were gathered from a woman in her 30s in good health.

The chain couples TRBV30 to TRBJ2-1; D is undetermined. The germline V gene has CDR1 GTSNPN and CDR2 SVGIG (reference sequence). The CDR3 length is 15 residues. Between the trimmed V and J ends, which lost 3 bases and 0 bases, there was a span of 12 bases. CDR3 nucleotides: TGTGCCTGGAGCCTAGGTTCAAGCTCCTACAATGAGCAGTTCTTC. Translation gives CAWSLGSSSYNEQFF.

V gene TRBV4-1 combines with J gene TRBJ2-2, with D hard to call. This CDR3 is 16 amino acids long. With 2 bases removed from V and 4 bases from J, the gap between germline ends came to 14 bases. Germline V CDR1 and CDR2: MGHRA, YSYEKL. CDR3 sequence (DNA): TGCGCCAGCAGCCAATTGGTAGGAACGGTCACCGGGGAGCTGTTTTTT. It translates to CASSQLVGTVTGELFF.

This clone was detected once. The chain uses TRBV7-9 and TRBJ2-7; D ambiguous. Trimming pared 5 bases from V and 0 bases from J, leaving 14 bases between. The CDR3 loop spans 15 amino acids. Looked up from germline, CDR1 is SEHNR and CDR2 is FQNEAQ (reference sequence). CDR3 sequence (DNA): TGTGCCAGCAGCCGAGGCGGTGGTAGCTCCTACGAGCAGTACTTC. As protein: CASSRGGGSSYEQYF.

The gene calls are TRBV4-1 and TRBJ2-1; 7 nucleotides line up with TRBD1. The CDR3 contains 16 residues. Germline V gene data show CDR1 as MGHRA and CDR2 as YSYEKL. The junction had 6 bases not matched to a gene; V was cut back by 3 bases and J by 1 base. The CDR3 DNA reads as TGCGCCAGCAGCCATCCGAACAGGGGTTCCTACAATGAGCAGTTCTTC. It encodes CASSHPNRGSYNEQFF.

V gene TRBV5-1 combines with J gene TRBJ1-1; D unresolved. The CDR3 consists of 13 residues. Germline CDR1 reads SGHRS; CDR2 reads YFSETQ. V lost 5 bases, J lost 5 bases, and 13 bases lay in between. CDR3 DNA: TGCGCCAGCAGTCAGGAGGTTAGGACTGAAGCTTTCTTT. It translates to CASSQEVRTEAFF.

This clone has more than one count but fewer than ten. V usage is TRBV4-1 and J usage is TRBJ2-1, with TRBD2 matching 8 bases. Germline V gene data show CDR1 as MGHRA and CDR2 as YSYEKL. The J segment lost 1 base and the V segment lost 4 bases, leaving 9 bases of the junction unmatched. The CDR3 runs to 17 residues. CDR3 loop: CASSPGASGSSYNEQFF. The CDR3 DNA reads as TGCGCCAGCAGCCCGGGGGCAAGCGGGAGTTCCTACAATGAGCAGTTCTTC.

The V call is TRBV12-5, the J call TRBJ2-7; 7 bases match TRBD2. The CDR3 totals 16 residues. J lost 2 bases, V lost 1 base, and 8 bases had no gene match. Germline V lookup: CDR1 LGHNT, CDR2 FRNRAP. The CDR3 DNA is TGTGCTAGTGGTTTGGACGGGGGGACTGGAGCCTACGAGCAGTACTTC. Its protein product is CASGLDGGTGAYEQYF.

The chain employs TRBV11-2 and TRBJ2-7; 14 bases fit TRBD2. V lost 5 bases to trimming and J lost 4 bases; unmatched junction nucleotides: 10. The CDR3 is 17 residues long. Germline CDR1 SGHAT, CDR2 FQNNGV. Here the CDR3 DNA reads TGTGCCAGCAGCCTAGCGCGGGGACTAGCGGGAGAGTACGAGCAGTACTTC. Its protein product is CASSLARGLAGEYEQYF.

The chain uses TRBV29-1 and TRBJ1-1; a possible D gene is TRBD1 (5 bases). Germline assignment: CDR1 SQVTM and CDR2 ANQGSEA. V was trimmed by 7 bases and J by 0 bases, leaving 12 bases between them. This CDR3 is 13 amino acids long. DNA of the CDR3: TGCAGCGGGGAAACAGGAGTGAACACTGAAGCTTTCTTT. Residues: CSGETGVNTEAFF.

This rearrangement joins TRBV7-8 to TRBJ2-7, with TRBD1 identical over 7 bases. The CDR3 totals 15 residues. In germline, CDR1 is SGHVS, CDR2 FQNEAQ. With 4 bases clipped from V and 3 bases from J, the junction kept 9 bases outside the gene matches. Written as DNA, the CDR3 is TGTGCCAGCAGCTCCGAAATACAGGGGATCTACGAGCAGTACTTC. This translates into CASSSEIQGIYEQYF.

The table lists this clone with a few counts. The rearrangement links TRBV19 to TRBJ2-7; the D call may be TRBD1 or TRBD2 (5 bases each). The CDR3 has 13 residues. V lost 4 bases to trimming and J lost 2 bases, with 9 bases between them. Looked up from germline, CDR1 is LNHDA and CDR2 is SQIVND (reference sequence). CDR3 nucleotides: TGTGCCAGTAGTAGGGGGTCTACCTACGAGCAGTACTTC. The encoded protein is CASSRGSTYEQYF.

The V and J genes are TRBV18 and TRBJ2-3; 10 bases match TRBD1. Germline-derived CDR1 and CDR2 are KGHSH and LQKENI. V lost 4 bases to trimming and J lost 0 bases; unmatched junction nucleotides: 7. The CDR3 length is 17 residues. The CDR3 spells CASSLETGGISTDTQYF. CDR3 DNA: TGTGCCAGCTCACTAGAGACAGGGGGCATCAGCACAGATACGCAGTATTTT.

The CDR3 spells CSAKEGTYEQYF. The CDR3 nucleotides read TGCAGCGCCAAGGAGGGGACCTACGAGCAGTACTTC. The chain is built from TRBV29-1 and TRBJ2-7; perhaps TRBD2 as D (6 bases). V shed 7 bases and J shed 2 bases, with 12 bases lying between them. In germline, CDR1 is SQVTM, CDR2 ANQGSEA. The CDR3 loop spans 12 amino acids.

This clone was observed a handful of times. The gene calls are TRBV19 and TRBJ1-5; maybe TRBD1 (5 bases). The CDR3 length is 15 residues. Germline assignment: CDR1 LNHDA and CDR2 SQIVND (reference sequence). Between the trimmed V and J ends, which lost 5 bases and 5 bases, there was a span of 16 bases. CDR3 bases: TGTGCCAGTAGTCGGGACGGACATTGGTATCAGCCCCAGCATTTT. It encodes CASSRDGHWYQPQHF.

This clone came up a few times. A read error may produce the germline difference seen at one junction end. The chain couples TRBV15 to TRBJ2-3, with 8 bases lining up with TRBD2. This CDR3 spans 14 amino acids. Germline CDR1 reads LNHNV; CDR2 reads YYDKDF (reference sequence). In DNA form, the CDR3 reads TGTGCCACCAGCGGCCGGACTAGCAAAGATACGCAGTATTTT. Translation: CATSGRTSKDTQYF.

Remarks on this clone: A far more abundant clone sits one base away, making this likely a read error. The genes are TRBV4-2 and TRBJ1-1, with D hard to call. The CDR3 runs 15 residues. The V and J ends lost 2 bases and 0 bases respectively, with 10 bases between them. Germline values: CDR1 LGHNA, CDR2 YNFKEQ. DNA for the CDR3: TGTGCCAGCAGCCAAACCCTGACGGTGAACACTGAAGCTTTCTTT. Translating gives CASSQTLTVNTEAFF.

This clone came up a few times. It is likely a read error: a sequence one base away is far more abundant. The rearrangement links TRBV2 to TRBJ2-1; D gene ambiguous. Germline V gives CDR1 SNHLY, CDR2 FYNNEI. The CDR3 runs 11 residues. V shed 2 bases and J shed 4 bases, with 0 bases lying between them. The CDR3 region is CASSEYNEQFF. In DNA, the CDR3 is TGTGCCAGCAGTGAATACAATGAGCAGTTCTTC.

The V gene is TRBV6-6, the J gene TRBJ1-5; 8 nucleotides agree with TRBD1. The CDR3 consists of 14 residues. Germline V gives CDR1 MNHNY, CDR2 SVGAGI (reference sequence). The V and J ends lost 4 bases and 6 bases, in that order; junction bases with no gene match: 5. CDR3 loop: CASSSLTGAQPQHF. CDR3 DNA: TGTGCCAGCAGTTCCCTGACAGGGGCTCAGCCCCAGCATTTT.

This clone was seen once. V is TRBV19 and J is TRBJ1-5; D is ambiguous. The V and J ends lost 6 bases and 0 bases respectively, with 12 bases between them. The CDR3 runs 15 residues. Looked up from germline, CDR1 is LNHDA and CDR2 is SQIVND (reference sequence). The DNA for the CDR3 is TGTGCCAGTAGCTACACCTATTATAGCAATCAGCCCCAGCATTTT. Its protein is CASSYTYYSNQPQHF.

The J gene is TRBJ1-1, the V gene TRBV11-2; no clear D gene. V was trimmed by 2 bases and J by 2 bases, leaving 6 bases between them. Germline loops: CDR1 SGHAT, CDR2 FQNNGV. The CDR3 has 13 residues. CDR3 DNA sequence: TGTGCCAGCAGCTTACTCGCCAACACTGAAGCTTTCTTT. Its protein is CASSLLANTEAFF. The whole variable domain, filled in from reference TRBV11-2 and TRBJ1-1, reads EAGVAQSPRYKIIEKRQSVAFWCNPISGHATLYWYQQILGQGPKLLIQFQNNGVVDDSQLPKDRFSAERLKGVDSTLKIQPAKLEDSAVYLCASSLLANTEAFFGQGTRLTVV.

This sequence joins TRBV27 and TRBJ2-7, with D maybe TRBD2 (5 bases). Germline assignment: CDR1 MNHEY and CDR2 SMNVEV (reference sequence). Between the trimmed V and J ends, which lost 5 bases and 0 bases, there was a span of 5 bases. The CDR3 is made up of 12 amino acids. The CDR3 here is CASSTSSYEQYF. DNA for the CDR3: TGTGCCAGCAGTACTAGCTCCTACGAGCAGTACTTC.

The genes are TRBV6-1 and TRBJ2-3; D is unclear. CDR1 is MNHNS and CDR2 is SASEGT in the germline V gene. This CDR3 has 14 residues. The V gene lost 1 base and the J gene lost 4 bases, with 9 bases spanning the gap. The CDR3 here is CASSEESRSDTQYF. CDR3 in DNA: TGTGCCAGCAGTGAAGAAAGCCGATCAGATACGCAGTATTTT.

The V call is TRBV5-8, the J call TRBJ1-5; D unresolved. The CDR3 is 12 amino acids. The V and J ends lost 2 bases and 7 bases respectively, with 7 bases between them. Germline-derived CDR1 and CDR2 are SGHTS and YDEGEE. CDR3 amino acids: CASSLGLQPQHF. The CDR3 nucleotides are TGTGCCAGCAGCTTAGGTCTACAGCCCCAGCATTTT. Full variable domain (rest looked up from reference TRBV5-8 and TRBJ1-5): EAGVTQSPTHLIKTRGQQATLRCSPISGHTSVYWYQQALGLGLQFLLWYDEGEERNRGNFPPRFSGRQFPNYSSELNVNALELEDSALYLCASSLGLQPQHFGDGTRLSIL.

The chain combines TRBV9 with TRBJ1-1; a possible D gene is TRBD1 (5 bases). Looked up from germline, CDR1 is SGDLS and CDR2 is YYNGEE. V shed 3 bases and J shed 0 bases, with 12 bases lying between them. The CDR3 spans 15 residues. The CDR3 loop is CASSAGGSMNTEAFF. CDR3 nucleotides: TGTGCCAGCAGCGCTGGGGGGTCAATGAACACTGAAGCTTTCTTT.

Here the CDR3 DNA reads TGTGCCAGCAGTTACGACAGGGGGACTGAAGCTTTCTTT. Its translation is CASSYDRGTEAFF. The chain couples TRBV27 to TRBJ1-1, with 9 bases lining up with TRBD1. J was trimmed by 5 bases and V by 4 bases; bases with no gene match: 2. The CDR3 loop spans 13 amino acids. The V gene's germline CDR1 is MNHEY and CDR2 SMNVEV (reference sequence).

In this sample, this clone turned up many times. The chain couples TRBV7-9 to TRBJ2-2; 12 bases line up with TRBD2. The CDR3 is 17 amino acids. In germline, CDR1 is SEHNR, CDR2 FQNEAQ (reference sequence). V gave up 1 base and J gave up 6 bases; unmatched junction bases: 6. In nucleotides, the CDR3 is TGTGCCAGCAGCTTAGAACGACTAGCGGGAGTAGCCGGGGAGCTGTTTTTT. Translating it yields CASSLERLAGVAGELFF.

This clone was counted a few times. The chain links TRBV2 to TRBJ2-5, with 9 bases that match TRBD1. The germline V gene encodes CDR1 SNHLY and CDR2 FYNNEI. The CDR3 has 15 residues. The V and J ends lost 5 bases and 2 bases, in that order; junction bases with no gene match: 6. The CDR3 DNA reads as TGTGCCAGCAGTCTCGAGGGACAGGGACAAGAGACCCAGTACTTC. The encoded protein is CASSLEGQGQETQYF.

The V call is TRBV7-6, the J call TRBJ1-3, with D unresolved. The CDR3 runs to 14 residues. V lost 5 bases and J 0 bases, leaving 8 bases between the germline ends. In germline, CDR1 is SGHVS, CDR2 FNYEAQ. CDR3 region: CASSPLNSGNTIYF. The CDR3 DNA reads TGTGCCAGCAGCCCGCTGAACTCTGGAAACACCATATATTTT.

The CDR3 DNA is TGTGCCAGCAGTGAAAGGGACTCGATTAGCTCCTACGAGCAGTACTTC. It is translated as CASSERDSISSYEQYF. The chain has TRBV25-1 and TRBJ2-7, with a tentative D call TRBD2 (6 bases). V shed 2 bases and J shed 0 bases, with 14 bases lying between them. The CDR3 covers 16 residues. CDR1 and CDR2 from the germline V gene are MGHDK and SYGVNS.

The genes are TRBV5-6 and TRBJ2-5; D unclear. Germline CDR1 and CDR2: SGHDT and YYEEEE. This CDR3 contains 13 residues. Trimming left V 1 base short and J 5 bases short, with 9 bases between. As DNA, the CDR3 is TGTGCCAGCAGCTTGAGGAATCGGGAGACCCAGTACTTC. Its translation: CASSLRNRETQYF.

This clone was seen once. A junction end diverges from the germline sequence, so it may reflect a read error. The rearrangement joins TRBV6-1 to TRBJ2-7, with D tentatively TRBD1 (6 bases). CDR3 length: 15 residues. Germline assignment: CDR1 MNHNS and CDR2 SASEGT. The CDR3 spells CASREGPGVSYEQYF. The DNA of the CDR3 is TGTGCCAGCAGGGAAGGGCCAGGGGTTTCCTACGAGCAGTACTTC.

The chain has TRBV5-1 and TRBJ2-1; D is possibly TRBD2 (5 bases). Trimming pared 0 bases from V and 2 bases from J, leaving 9 bases between. Germline V CDR1 and CDR2: SGHRS, YFSETQ. This CDR3 region has 15 residues. The CDR3 coding sequence is TGCGCCAGCAGCTTGGCAAGCGGAACCTACAATGAGCAGTTCTTC. Amino acids: CASSLASGTYNEQFF.